The 28 T cell receptor beta chains below were found in one sample sequenced in a study of graft-versus-host responses after intestinal transplantation. Measured with immunoSEQ multiplex PCR; TCRdb has only the in-frame clones, and not every one. The sample carries about 40,000 clones, about 90% recorded once. Sequencing used PBMCs, obtained 300 to 320 days after intestinal transplant. These receptors originate from a human patient who received an intestinal transplant, so some T cells may come from the graft donor.

The chain uses TRBV13 and TRBJ2-1, with D perhaps TRBD2 (5 bases). The length of the CDR3 is 13 residues. Per the germline V gene, CDR1 is PRHDT and CDR2 is FYEKMQ (reference sequence). Trimming took off 2 bases at V and 8 bases at J, with 10 bases between the two ends. The CDR3 coding sequence is TGTGCCAGCAGCTTAAGCGGCGTCCATGAGCAGTTCTTC. Its protein product is CASSLSGVHEQFF.

The CDR3 nucleotides are TGCGCCAGCAGCCCCCTAGTGACTAGCGGGATGGGAGAGACCCAGTACTTC. It specifies CASSPLVTSGMGETQYF. V gene TRBV4-1 combines with J gene TRBJ2-5; 11 bases are shared with TRBD2. J gave up 4 bases and V 4 bases, and 11 bases lay outside the gene matches. The CDR3 loop spans 17 amino acids. Germline lookup yields CDR1 MGHRA and CDR2 YSYEKL.

The V call is TRBV19, the J call TRBJ2-7, with D maybe TRBD1 (5 bases). Trimming pared 5 bases from V and 3 bases from J, leaving 11 bases between. CDR3 length: 13 amino acids. The germline gives CDR1 LNHDA, CDR2 SQIVND (reference sequence). The CDR3 DNA reads as TGTGCCAGTAGTCTGAAGCAGGGCTACGAGCAGTACTTC. Protein sequence: CASSLKQGYEQYF.

This clone was observed once. V is TRBV25-1 and J is TRBJ1-1; D is uncertain. The CDR3 extends over 14 amino acids. Looked up from germline, CDR1 is MGHDK and CDR2 is SYGVNS. V was pared by 3 bases and J by 1 base, with 9 bases between. DNA for the CDR3: TGTGCCAGCAGTGAGAGGGAGGGGAACACTGAAGCTTTCTTT. Protein: CASSEREGNTEAFF.

The chain uses TRBV7-8 and TRBJ2-7, with 9 bases fitting TRBD1. This CDR3 is built from 14 residues. J lost 4 bases, V lost 6 bases, and 7 bases had no gene match. Germline assignment: CDR1 SGHVS and CDR2 FQNEAQ. The CDR3 protein is CASRGGTGPYEQYF. CDR3 nucleotides: TGTGCCAGCAGGGGAGGGACAGGGCCGTACGAGCAGTACTTC.

The chain combines TRBV7-6 with TRBJ2-5; D is perhaps TRBD1 or TRBD2 (5 bases each). The V end was cut by 2 bases, the J end by 2 bases, with 9 bases between. There are 14 residues in the CDR3. Per germline, CDR1 SGHVS and CDR2 FNYEAQ. The CDR3: CASSLTGAQETQYF. The CDR3, as DNA: TGTGCCAGCAGCTTAACCGGGGCTCAAGAGACCCAGTACTTC.

This chain uses TRBV11-1 with TRBJ2-7; 8 bases line up with TRBD1. V was pared by 4 bases and J by 3 bases, with 2 bases of the junction left unmatched. Germline assignment: CDR1 SGHAT and CDR2 FQDESV (reference sequence). The CDR3 covers 13 residues. CDR3 nucleotide sequence: TGTGCCAGCAGCTGGGGACAGGACTACGAGCAGTACTTC. Its protein is CASSWGQDYEQYF.

This chain uses TRBV4-1 with TRBJ2-5; D is undetermined. The CDR3 consists of 14 residues. The germline V and J ends were trimmed by 0 bases and 5 bases, with 10 bases remaining between them. Germline loops: CDR1 MGHRA, CDR2 YSYEKL. The CDR3 DNA sequence: TGCGCCAGCAGCCAAGAGGTGGTCTGGGAGACCCAGTACTTC. This codes for CASSQEVVWETQYF.

The rearrangement joins TRBV14 to TRBJ1-1; no firm D call. In germline, CDR1 is SGHDN, CDR2 FVKESK. V was trimmed by 0 bases and J by 10 bases, leaving 12 bases between them. The CDR3 totals 13 residues. CDR3 sequence reads: CASSQERRSRAFF. For the CDR3, the DNA is TGTGCCAGCAGCCAAGAAAGAAGGAGTCGAGCTTTCTTT.

This clone was seen once. V is TRBV6-1 and J is TRBJ2-7, with D unclear. The CDR3 covers 14 residues. V shed 7 bases and J shed 5 bases, with 18 bases lying between them. Germline CDR1 reads MNHNS; CDR2 reads SASEGT. Written as DNA, the CDR3 is TGTGCCAGCATACCGCCCCGTGAACGGCACGAGCAGTACTTC. Its protein is CASIPPRERHEQYF.

The rearrangement uses TRBV2 and TRBJ1-2; 7 positions match TRBD1. Germline assignment: CDR1 SNHLY and CDR2 FYNNEI. V trimming: 6 bases; J trimming: 7 bases; junction bases outside the gene matches: 8. This CDR3 contains 13 residues. CDR3 bases: TGTGCCAGCAGCGGGACAGCAGACTTTGGCTACACCTTC. It yields the protein CASSGTADFGYTF.

The chain recombines TRBV19 with TRBJ2-1, with 7 nucleotides matching TRBD2. Germline V CDR1 and CDR2: LNHDA, SQIVND (reference sequence). This CDR3 has 14 residues. Losses at the gene ends were 6 bases for V and 8 bases for J; bases not matched to a gene: 10. The CDR3 reads CASSIGPGRDEQFF. The CDR3 bases are TGTGCCAGTAGCATCGGTCCGGGGAGGGATGAGCAGTTCTTC.

The sample holds one count of this clone. V is TRBV5-1 and J is TRBJ1-1; 7 bases fit TRBD1. Unmatched junction bases numbered 6, after V lost 4 bases and J lost 6 bases. Germline CDR1 is SGHRS and CDR2 is YFSETQ. This CDR3 region has 13 residues. The CDR3: CASSIPGQAEAFF. DNA of the CDR3: TGCGCCAGCAGCATCCCTGGACAGGCTGAAGCTTTCTTT.

The chain couples TRBV28 to TRBJ2-7; 9 bases are a match to TRBD1. The CDR3 length is 15 residues. V lost 5 bases and J lost 1; bases outside the gene matches: 6. Germline assignment: CDR1 MDHEN and CDR2 SYDVKM. The DNA for the CDR3 is TGTGCCAGCAGTGTCTTCGGGACAGGGTCCTACGAGCAGTACTTC. Amino acids: CASSVFGTGSYEQYF.

The chain carries TRBV4-1 and TRBJ1-5, with 9 nucleotides matching TRBD1. Germline V gene sequence: CDR1 MGHRA, CDR2 YSYEKL. J gave up 3 bases and V 4 bases, and 4 bases lay outside the gene matches. The CDR3 has 15 amino acids. The CDR3 DNA reads as TGCGCCAGCAGCCTTACAGGGGGCGACAATCAGCCCCAGCATTTT. This sequence encodes CASSLTGGDNQPQHF.

The rearrangement joins TRBV6-5 to TRBJ2-5; D is unresolved. Germline assignment: CDR1 MNHEY and CDR2 SVGAGI. Trimming removed 5 bases from V and 0 bases from J, with 4 bases in between. This CDR3 contains 12 residues. In nucleotides, the CDR3 is TGTGCCAGCAGTCCAAACCAAGAGACCCAGTACTTC. Amino acids: CASSPNQETQYF.

This clone has a single count. CDR3 loop: CASSLGGFSYEQYF. CDR3 in DNA: TGCGCCAGCAGCTTGGGCGGGTTCTCCTACGAGCAGTACTTC. The chain couples TRBV5-1 to TRBJ2-7; tentatively, D is TRBD2 (5 bases). Looked up from germline, CDR1 is SGHRS and CDR2 is YFSETQ. The CDR3 runs to 14 residues. Trimming removed 0 bases from V and 0 bases from J, with 7 bases in between.

The chain employs TRBV28 and TRBJ2-7; 12 positions agree with TRBD2. Trimming removed 5 bases from V and 4 bases from J; junction bases left unmatched: 6. Looked up from germline, CDR1 is MDHEN and CDR2 is SYDVKM. The CDR3 is 15 residues long. The CDR3 spells CASSGLAGQWYEQYF. The CDR3 DNA follows: TGTGCCAGCAGTGGACTAGCGGGACAATGGTACGAGCAGTACTTC.

J is TRBJ2-7 and V is TRBV19; 9 nucleotides agree with TRBD2. Germline assignment: CDR1 LNHDA and CDR2 SQIVND (reference sequence). V lost 5 bases, J lost 0 bases, and 5 bases stayed unmatched. The CDR3 is made up of 15 amino acids. CDR3 sequence reads: CASSHELAGSYEQYF. In nucleotides, the CDR3 is TGTGCCAGTAGTCATGAACTAGCGGGCTCCTACGAGCAGTACTTC.

This clone was seen once. This chain links TRBV7-9 with TRBJ1-4; perhaps TRBD1 as D (5 bases). V was cut by 5 bases and J by 4 bases, with 14 bases left in between. This CDR3 comprises 15 residues. The V gene's germline CDR1 is SEHNR and CDR2 FQNEAQ (reference sequence). CDR3 nucleotide sequence: TGTGCCAGCAGCCCGCGCGGGGGGATTAATGAAAAACTGTTTTTT. Protein product: CASSPRGGINEKLFF.

The chain employs TRBV2 and TRBJ2-5; 9 bases match TRBD1. CDR1 is SNHLY, CDR2 FYNNEI, per germline. CDR3 length equals 15 residues. V was clipped by 7 bases and J by 1 base; unmatched bases: 7. The CDR3 reads CASTQQGAGQETQYF. CDR3 nucleotides: TGTGCCAGCACCCAACAGGGGGCCGGCCAAGAGACCCAGTACTTC.

The CDR3 nucleotides are TGTGCCAGCAGCCCCGGGGGGGCGCCCTACGAGCAGTACTTC. It codes for CASSPGGAPYEQYF. This chain uses TRBV11-3 with TRBJ2-7; 8 nucleotides match TRBD2. The CDR3 has 14 amino acids. V lost 5 bases and J lost 2; bases outside the gene matches: 5. Germline V lookup: CDR1 SGHNT, CDR2 YENEEA.

The V call is TRBV18, the J call TRBJ1-5; D is undetermined. From germline, CDR1 is KGHSH and CDR2 LQKENI. Trimming stripped 7 bases from V and 0 bases from J, with 4 bases between. The CDR3 contains 12 residues. This CDR3 reads CASFYSNQPQHF. In DNA form, the CDR3 reads TGTGCCAGCTTCTATAGCAATCAGCCCCAGCATTTT. Full variable domain (rest looked up from reference TRBV18 and TRBJ1-5): NAGVMQNPRHLVRRRGQEARLRCSPMKGHSHVYWYRQLPEEGLKFMVYLQKENIIDESGMPKERFSAEFPKEGPSILRIQQVVRGDSAAYFCASFYSNQPQHFGDGTRLSIL.

This clone was seen only once. The chain is built from TRBV4-1 and TRBJ2-7, with 9 bases that match TRBD1. Germline values: CDR1 MGHRA, CDR2 YSYEKL. Unmatched junction bases numbered 3, after V lost 4 bases and J lost 2 bases. The CDR3 has 14 amino acids. CDR3 region: CASSRTGGPYEQYF. The DNA for the CDR3 is TGCGCCAGCAGCCGAACAGGGGGCCCCTACGAGCAGTACTTC.

In this sample, this clone turned up once. The chain couples TRBV9 to TRBJ2-1; 7 nucleotides agree with TRBD2. The germline V gene has CDR1 SGDLS and CDR2 YYNGEE. Trimming at V came to 3 bases and at J to 4 bases, leaving 7 bases not matched to a gene. This CDR3 region has 15 residues. CDR3 DNA: TGTGCCAGCAGCGGCGGGGCTAGCGGTTACAATGAGCAGTTCTTC. Protein product: CASSGGASGYNEQFF.

The CDR3 sequence: CASSVGRTVEKLFF. The CDR3 DNA reads TGTGCCAGCAGTGTAGGGAGGACAGTGGAAAAACTGTTTTTT. The gene calls are TRBV6-1 and TRBJ1-4, with D perhaps matching TRBD1 (6 bases). The CDR3 is made up of 14 amino acids. V was clipped by 4 bases and J by 8 bases, with 14 bases between them. From germline, CDR1 is MNHNS and CDR2 SASEGT.

This sequence joins TRBV4-1 and TRBJ1-6, with D perhaps matching TRBD1 (6 bases). Per the germline V gene, CDR1 is MGHRA and CDR2 is YSYEKL. This CDR3 region has 15 residues. V was trimmed by 4 bases and J by 8 bases, leaving 15 bases between them. The CDR3: CASSLQGRGDSPLHF. CDR3 in DNA: TGCGCCAGCAGCCTACAGGGAAGGGGAGATTCACCCCTCCACTTT.

J is TRBJ2-1 and V is TRBV5-1; 8 bases fit TRBD2. The CDR3 is made up of 13 amino acids. The V segment lost 2 bases and the J segment 8 bases; nucleotides outside the gene matches: 3. The V gene's germline CDR1 is SGHRS and CDR2 YFSETQ. CDR3 nucleotide sequence: TGCGCCAGCAGCTTCGGGAGGGTGGATGAGCAGTTCTTC. Residues: CASSFGRVDEQFF.